This entry lists 21 T cell receptor beta chains sequenced from one sample in a study of blood T cell repertoires in COVID-19. Sequencing was performed with immunoSEQ multiplex PCR; in TCRdb, only in-frame clones are kept and a portion is missing. The sample has roughly 130,000 clones, more than 70% seen once; the top ten hold around 1.9%. The sequenced sample was peripheral blood. These receptors all come from a man aged 70-80 years with acute or convalescent COVID-19.

CDR3 sequence reads: CASSLYPLAGSGNTIYF. The CDR3 DNA reads as TGTGCCAGCAGTTTATACCCCCTAGCAGGCTCTGGAAACACCATATATTTT. J is TRBJ1-3 and V is TRBV28; D is unclear. The V gene's germline CDR1 is MDHEN and CDR2 SYDVKM. Deletions cut 1 base from V and 0 bases from J, with 13 bases between. The CDR3 sequence is 17 residues long.

This chain connects TRBV11-2 to TRBJ1-1, with 8 bases that match TRBD1. Losses at the gene ends were 1 base for V and 1 base for J; bases not matched to a gene: 8. From germline, CDR1 is SGHAT and CDR2 FQNNGV. The CDR3 has 17 amino acids. The DNA of the CDR3 is TGTGCCAGCAGCTTAGCTCCTTGGACAGGGTCGAACACTGAAGCTTTCTTT. It is translated as CASSLAPWTGSNTEAFF.

The chain carries TRBV20-1 and TRBJ2-2; no firm D call. Trimming removed 3 bases at V and 7 bases at J, with 6 bases between. This CDR3 has 11 amino acids. The V gene's germline CDR1 is DFQATT and CDR2 SNEGSKA (reference sequence). CDR3 nucleotide sequence: TGCAGTGCTAGCCCCCTCGGGGAGCTGTTTTTT. Translated: CSASPLGELFF.

Only a few counts were recorded for this clone. This chain connects TRBV3-1 (or the pseudogene TRBV3-2) to TRBJ2-3, with TRBD2 as a possible D gene (5 bases). Between the trimmed V and J ends, which lost 1 base and 6 bases, there was a span of 14 bases. The CDR3 has 15 residues. The germline CDR1 and CDR2 sequences are LGHDT and YNNKEL (reference sequence). This CDR3 is CASSQGVGEGDTQYF. CDR3 nucleotide sequence: TGTGCCAGCAGCCAAGGAGTCGGGGAAGGGGATACGCAGTATTTT.

V and J are TRBV7-9 and TRBJ1-1; D might be TRBD1 (6 bases). The CDR3 loop spans 12 amino acids. V dropped 5 bases and J dropped 6 bases, with 10 bases sitting between them. Looked up from germline, CDR1 is SEHNR and CDR2 is FQNEAQ (reference sequence). This CDR3 is CASSEGESEAFF. The CDR3 DNA is TGTGCCAGCAGCGAGGGGGAATCTGAAGCTTTCTTT.

As for this clone: This may stem from a read error, because a much larger clone lies one nucleotide away. The same CDR3 also results from other DNA sequences found in this sample. The chain couples TRBV7-2 to TRBJ2-1; TRBD2 agrees at 8 bases. From germline, CDR1 is SGHTA and CDR2 FQGNSA. This CDR3 has 17 amino acids. V gave up 9 bases and J gave up 5 bases; unmatched junction bases: 18. The CDR3 nucleotides read TGTGCCAGTAGCCCCCGGACTAGCTTGAAAATGAACAATGAGCAGTTCTTC. Its translation: CASSPRTSLKMNNEQFF.

V and J are TRBV7-3 and TRBJ2-1; 12 nucleotides match TRBD2. The CDR3 is 14 amino acids. Germline values: CDR1 SGHTA, CDR2 FQGTGA. The junction had 5 bases not matched to a gene; V was cut back by 6 bases and J by 8 bases. The CDR3 nucleotides are TGTGCCAGCAGAGCTAGCGGGGGGGCCCATGAGCAGTTCTTC. It is translated as CASRASGGAHEQFF.

This clone was observed a handful of times. Other DNA sequences from this sample encode an identical CDR3 as well. The gene calls are TRBV2 and TRBJ2-7; tentatively, D is TRBD1 (6 bases). The germline V gene has CDR1 SNHLY and CDR2 FYNNEI. The V end lost 6 bases, the J end lost 4 bases, and 7 bases lay between the germline ends. The length of the CDR3 is 11 residues. DNA for the CDR3: TGTGCCAGCAGAAGGGGGTACGAGCAGTACTTC. Encoded protein: CASRRGYEQYF. The full variable domain, completed using reference TRBV2 and TRBJ2-7, is EPEVTQTPSHQVTQMGQEVILRCVPISNHLYFYWYRQILGQKVEFLVSFYNNEISEKSEIFDDQFSVERPDGSNFTLKIRSTKLEDSAMYFCASRRGYEQYFGPGTRLTVT.

The genes are TRBV6-5 and TRBJ1-6; TRBD1 agrees at 8 bases. V lost 0 bases to trimming and J lost 10 bases; unmatched junction nucleotides: 8. The CDR3 has 16 amino acids. Looked up from germline, CDR1 is MNHEY and CDR2 is SVGAGI. In nucleotides, the CDR3 is TGTGCCAGCAGTTACTCGTTCCGGACAGGGCTGTCACCCCTCCACTTT. Residues: CASSYSFRTGLSPLHF.

This chain links TRBV2 with TRBJ1-1; D is uncertain. The germline V and J ends were trimmed by 7 bases and 2 bases, with 11 bases remaining between them. CDR1 and CDR2 from the germline V gene are SNHLY and FYNNEI. CDR3 size: 13 residues. The CDR3 DNA follows: TGTGCCAGCACCCGAGGGATAAACACTGAAGCTTTCTTT. Amino acid sequence: CASTRGINTEAFF.

This chain uses TRBV10-3 with TRBJ1-1; perhaps TRBD1 as D (5 bases). Germline lookup yields CDR1 ENHRY and CDR2 SYGVKD. The V end was cut by 3 bases, the J end by 6 bases, with 20 bases between. There are 16 residues in the CDR3. This CDR3 is CAISDSNRFNSAEAFF. The CDR3 DNA is TGTGCCATCAGTGATTCGAACAGGTTCAATTCGGCTGAAGCTTTCTTT.

CDR3 nucleotide sequence: TGTGCCAGTAGTATGCCCCCGGTGAACACTGAAGCTTTCTTT. This gives the protein CASSMPPVNTEAFF. V gene TRBV19 combines with J gene TRBJ1-1; D unclear. This CDR3 is 14 amino acids long. Looked up from germline, CDR1 is LNHDA and CDR2 is SQIVND (reference sequence). Trimming stripped 3 bases from V and 0 bases from J, with 8 bases between.

This clone was picked up a small number of times. The sample holds other DNA sequences that translate to the same CDR3. V is TRBV5-1 and J is TRBJ2-5, with D perhaps TRBD2 (6 bases). Germline V gene data show CDR1 as SGHRS and CDR2 as YFSETQ. The ends were cut back, 4 bases at V and 2 bases at J, with 9 bases in the middle. The CDR3 runs 13 residues. Here the CDR3 reads CASSGGDQETQYF. The CDR3 bases are TGCGCCAGCAGCGGCGGGGATCAAGAGACCCAGTACTTC. Variable domain in full (rest from reference TRBV5-1 and TRBJ2-5): KAGVTQTPRYLIKTRGQQVTLSCSPISGHRSVSWYQQTPGQGLQFLFEYFSETQRNKGNFPGRFSGRQFSNSRSEMNVSTLELGDSALYLCASSGGDQETQYFGPGTRLLVL.

The rearrangement uses TRBV15 and TRBJ1-5; 10 bases are a match to TRBD1. There are 13 residues in the CDR3. Germline V gene lookup returns CDR1 LNHNV and CDR2 YYDKDF (reference sequence). The ends lost 5 bases at V and 11 bases at J; junction bases unmatched: 6. CDR3 sequence reads: CATSRDRGMTQHF. In DNA, the CDR3 is TGTGCCACCAGCCGGGACAGGGGTATGACCCAGCATTTT.

J is TRBJ1-1 and V is TRBV4-1; TRBD1 might be the D (5 bases). Trimming pared 4 bases from V and 4 bases from J, leaving 13 bases between. Germline V lookup: CDR1 MGHRA, CDR2 YSYEKL. The CDR3 covers 14 residues. The CDR3 region has the DNA TGCGCCAGCAGCCCTTGGATAGGGGCCACTGAAGCTTTCTTT. Translation: CASSPWIGATEAFF.

This chain links TRBV5-1 with TRBJ1-1; TRBD1 aligns across 8 bases. V lost 4 bases to trimming and J lost 3 bases; unmatched junction nucleotides: 5. The CDR3 is 14 amino acids. Germline V gives CDR1 SGHRS, CDR2 YFSETQ. CDR3: CASSAGQAYTEAFF. DNA of the CDR3: TGCGCCAGCAGCGCGGGACAGGCGTACACTGAAGCTTTCTTT.

V gene TRBV7-3 combines with J gene TRBJ2-1; 8 positions match TRBD2. The CDR3 is made up of 16 amino acids. The germline CDR1 and CDR2 sequences are SGHTA and FQGTGA. V trimming: 1 base; J trimming: 3 bases; junction bases outside the gene matches: 5. CDR3 nucleotide sequence: TGTGCCAGCAGCTTAAACAGCGGGGGCCACTACAATGAGCAGTTCTTC. Its protein product is CASSLNSGGHYNEQFF.

This clone was picked up many times. The rearrangement links TRBV6-5 to TRBJ2-2, with D possibly being TRBD1 (5 bases). Trimming took 7 bases from V and 5 from J, leaving 14 bases between them. Per the germline V gene, CDR1 is MNHEY and CDR2 is SVGAGI. There are 14 residues in the CDR3. This CDR3 is CASTSLGRTGELFF. In nucleotides, the CDR3 is TGTGCCAGCACCTCTTTGGGGCGTACCGGGGAGCTGTTTTTT.

The rearrangement joins TRBV10-3 to TRBJ2-2; TRBD2 agrees at 9 bases. Germline V gene data show CDR1 as ENHRY and CDR2 as SYGVKD. The V segment lost 6 bases and the J segment 4 bases; nucleotides outside the gene matches: 6. The CDR3 is made up of 15 amino acids. CDR3 DNA sequence: TGTGCCATCAGGTCCGGGACTAGCCCCACCGGGGAGCTGTTTTTT. It encodes CAIRSGTSPTGELFF.

This clone was seen a single time. The rearrangement links TRBV11-2 to TRBJ1-2; 9 nucleotides align to TRBD1. Germline V gene data show CDR1 as SGHAT and CDR2 as FQNNGV. The CDR3 covers 14 residues. V lost 4 bases and J lost 4; bases outside the gene matches: 4. The CDR3 DNA reads TGTGCCAGCAGCTCCGGGACAGGGACCTATGGCTACACCTTC. Protein: CASSSGTGTYGYTF. Variable domain in full (rest from reference TRBV11-2 and TRBJ1-2): EAGVAQSPRYKIIEKRQSVAFWCNPISGHATLYWYQQILGQGPKLLIQFQNNGVVDDSQLPKDRFSAERLKGVDSTLKIQPAKLEDSAVYLCASSSGTGTYGYTFGSGTRLTVV.

This clone was seen many times. Relative to the germline gene, one junction end is altered; a read error may explain this. The chain has TRBV7-7 and TRBJ2-2, with a weak D call TRBD2 (5 bases). The CDR3 has 15 amino acids. CDR1 SSHAT and CDR2 FNYEAQ come from the germline V gene (reference sequence). CDR3 protein: CASSPGDMNTGELFF. Here the CDR3 DNA reads TGTGCTAGCAGCCCCGGGGATATGAACACCGGGGAGCTGTTTTTT. Based on the CDR3 plus reference TRBV7-7 and TRBJ2-2, the full variable domain is GAGVSQSPRYKVTKRGQDVTLRCDPISSHATLYWYQQALGQGPEFLTYFNYEAQPDKSGLPSDRFSAERPEGSISTLTIQRTEQRDSAMYRCASSPGDMNTGELFFGEGSRLTVL.